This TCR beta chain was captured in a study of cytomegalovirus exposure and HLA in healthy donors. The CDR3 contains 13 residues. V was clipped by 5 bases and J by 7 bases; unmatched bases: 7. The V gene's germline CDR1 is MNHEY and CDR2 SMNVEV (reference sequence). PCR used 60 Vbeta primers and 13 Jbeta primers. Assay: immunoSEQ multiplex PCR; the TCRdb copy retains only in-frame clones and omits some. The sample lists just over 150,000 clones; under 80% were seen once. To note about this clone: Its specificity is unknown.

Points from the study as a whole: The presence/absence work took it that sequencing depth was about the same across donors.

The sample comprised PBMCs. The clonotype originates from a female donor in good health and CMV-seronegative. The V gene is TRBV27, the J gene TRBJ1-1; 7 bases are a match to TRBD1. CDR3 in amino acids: CASSLTGVHEAFF. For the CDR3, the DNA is TGTGCCAGCAGTCTTACAGGGGTTCATGAAGCTTTCTTT.